A selection of T cell receptor beta chains follows, all from one sample in a study of cytomegalovirus exposure and HLA in healthy donors. Measured with immunoSEQ multiplex PCR; TCRdb has only the in-frame clones, and not every one. The table lists around 110,000 clones, about 86% of them singletons. The sequencing input was PBMCs. Source of these receptors: a woman aged 25 to 39 in good health and CMV-seronegative. Both conserved end residues are part of each CDR3. A D gene is named only where the DNA matches it firmly. Some rows have no size entry. The others give once, few or many, or a class for an expanded clone.

d_gene	abundance	v_gene	j_gene	CDR3nt	CDR3aa
.	.	TRBV7-2	TRBJ1-5	TGTGCCAGCAGCTTAGTGGGAGGAGAGGGTCAGCCCCAGCATTTT	CASSLVGGEGQPQHF
TRBD2	.	TRBV11-2	TRBJ2-3	TGTGCCAGCAGCTCAGCGGGAGGGGGGGGCACAGATACGCAGTATTTT	CASSSAGGGGTDTQYF
TRBD2	once	TRBV6-5	TRBJ2-7	TGTGCCAGCAGTTTTAGCGGGCAGATCTCCTACGAGCAGTACTTC	CASSFSGQISYEQYF
TRBD1	.	TRBV4-1	TRBJ2-7	TGCGCCAGCAGCCAGGCCTTACAGGGGAAGTACGAGCAGTACTTC	CASSQALQGKYEQYF
TRBD2	.	TRBV7-2	TRBJ2-7	TGTGCCAGCAGCTTAGAAGCGGGAGCTTACGAGCAGTACTTC	CASSLEAGAYEQYF
.	.	TRBV7-3	TRBJ2-2	TGTGCCAGCAGCATGACCAGGGTGCCCGGGGAGCTGTTTTTT	CASSMTRVPGELFF
.	few	TRBV5-1	TRBJ2-7	TGCGCCAGCAGCTTGTTTGCTTACTTCTACGAGCAGTACTTC	CASSLFAYFYEQYF
.	.	TRBV28	TRBJ1-5	TGTGCCAGCAGTCCGGACAGATTCAATCAGCCCCAGCATTTT	CASSPDRFNQPQHF
.	.	TRBV5-6	TRBJ2-1	TGTGCCAGCAGCTTGGAGGTTTATAGCGGCTCCTACAATGAGCAGTTCTTC	CASSLEVYSGSYNEQFF
.	.	TRBV19	TRBJ2-6	TGTGCCAGTAGGCTCTACCACTCTGGGGCCAACGTCCTGACTTTC	CASRLYHSGANVLTF
TRBD1	.	TRBV19	TRBJ2-7	TGTGCCAGTAGTTCGCGGCAGGGGGCCTACGAGCAGTACTTC	CASSSRQGAYEQYF
.	.	TRBV30	TRBJ2-3	TGTGCCTGGAGTGCCCCCCTCCGGCTAGCGACTAGCACAGATACGCAGTATTTT	CAWSAPLRLATSTDTQYF
.	.	TRBV5-6	TRBJ1-3	TGTGCCAGCAGCTTGGAGGCGGGTGTCTCTGGAAACGCCATATATTTT	CASSLEAGVSGNAIYF
TRBD1	.	TRBV2	TRBJ1-2	TGTGCCAGCAACACAGGGACAGGTGGCTACACCTTC	CASNTGTGGYTF
.	few	TRBV7-2	TRBJ2-3	TGTGCCAGCAGCTTAGATAGGGGATCGGGAGATACGCAGTATTTT	CASSLDRGSGDTQYF
TRBD2	.	TRBV19	TRBJ2-7	TGTGCCAGTAGTAATCGGACTAGCGCGTCCTACGAGCAGTACTTC	CASSNRTSASYEQYF
TRBD1	.	TRBV6-1	TRBJ1-5	TGTGCCAGCAGTACGGCAGGGACAGGGGGTCAGCCCCAGCATTTT	CASSTAGTGGQPQHF
.	.	TRBV18	TRBJ2-1	TGTGCCAGCTCACCACCGACAGTTTACAATGAGCAGTTCTTC	CASSPPTVYNEQFF
.	.	TRBV28	TRBJ1-2	TGTGCCAGCAGTTCGTACAGGGACTATGGCTACACCTTC	CASSSYRDYGYTF
TRBD2	.	TRBV5-4	TRBJ2-7	TGTGCCAGCAGCCGCCACCGGACTAGCGGGAGTGACAACGAGCAGTACTTC	CASSRHRTSGSDNEQYF
.	.	TRBV7-3	TRBJ2-2	TGTGCCAGCAGCTTAGAGGGTCCCGGGGAGCTGTTTTTT	CASSLEGPGELFF
.	.	TRBV9	TRBJ1-2	TGTGCCAGCAGCGGGGCAGCTTATGGCTACACCTTC	CASSGAAYGYTF
TRBD1	once	TRBV6-5	TRBJ2-5	TGTGCCAGCAGTAGGTCAGGGGGCGCGGAGACCCAGTACTTC	CASSRSGGAETQYF
TRBD1	.	TRBV2	TRBJ1-2	TGTGCCAGCAGTACCAGTAAGACAGGGACGGGCGGCTACACCTTC	CASSTSKTGTGGYTF
.	.	TRBV7-3	TRBJ2-2	TGTGCCAGCAGCCACAGGGTGTCCACCGGGGAGCTGTTTTTT	CASSHRVSTGELFF
TRBD2	.	TRBV27	TRBJ2-5	TGTGCCAGCAGTTCTCCGGGACTAGCGGGAGTAGAGACCCAGTACTTC	CASSSPGLAGVETQYF
.	.	TRBV28	TRBJ1-1	TGTGCCAGCAGTTGGGGCCAGCCGAACACTGAAGCTTTCTTT	CASSWGQPNTEAFF
.	.	TRBV7-2	TRBJ2-7	TGTGCCAGCAACTTCCCAGGGGCTGGCGAGCAGTACTTC	CASNFPGAGEQYF
.	.	TRBV13	TRBJ2-1	TGTGCCAGCAGCTTAGGCCTCGGGATAGGGGGCTACAATGAGCAGTTCTTC	CASSLGLGIGGYNEQFF
.	.	TRBV10-3	TRBJ2-2	TGTGCCATCAGTGAGTCGAGTACCTGGGGAGAGGGGGAGCTGTTTTTT	CAISESSTWGEGELFF